The subject of this entry is one T cell receptor (beta chain). This clonotype was seen a few times. Its recognized antigen is unknown. No per-base quality is available; no much larger clone lies one base away. The method was PCR. The reads were generated on an Illumina HiSeq 2500. TCR libraries were prepared with molecular barcoding, using unique molecular identifiers to normalize TCRbeta repertoire quantification. The raw public data were reprocessed by TCRdb itself: fastp quality trimming at Q25, MiXCR clonotype calling, in-frame beta chains only. Entries are consolidated by CDR3 protein sequence, retaining the most common genes and DNA. This sample lists around 340,000 distinct CDR3 sequences; about 14% were detected once. The ten largest clones add up to around 4.5% of the sample. This sample is drawn from a study of T-cell reconstitution after alpha-beta-depleted transplantation in children (dated by TCRdb to about 2016). Regarding the complete study: T-cell immune reconstitution after TCRalphabeta/CD19-depleted allogeneic hematopoietic cell transplantation in children was quantitatively tracked in the study by means of TCR repertoire profiling.

The sequence came from a human donor who donated a stem cell graft to a child with Fanconi anemia. Specimen: PBMCs, collected from the stem cell graft.

The CDR3 here reads CSVETVYRPTGMNTEAFF. The bases are TGCAGCGTTGAAACCGTATACCGACCGACAGGGATGAACACTGAAGCTTTCTTT. The chain is assembled from TRBV29-1 and TRBJ1-1, with TRBD1 matching 7 junction bases. The CDR3 numbers 18 residues from cysteine through phenylalanine. Only CDR3 DNA is held: 54 bases, read in frame from base 1. In the germline V gene, CDR1 corresponds to SQVTM and CDR2 to ANQGSEA. Clipping removes 2 bases from V and 0 bases from J, with 15 as the unmatched junction base count.